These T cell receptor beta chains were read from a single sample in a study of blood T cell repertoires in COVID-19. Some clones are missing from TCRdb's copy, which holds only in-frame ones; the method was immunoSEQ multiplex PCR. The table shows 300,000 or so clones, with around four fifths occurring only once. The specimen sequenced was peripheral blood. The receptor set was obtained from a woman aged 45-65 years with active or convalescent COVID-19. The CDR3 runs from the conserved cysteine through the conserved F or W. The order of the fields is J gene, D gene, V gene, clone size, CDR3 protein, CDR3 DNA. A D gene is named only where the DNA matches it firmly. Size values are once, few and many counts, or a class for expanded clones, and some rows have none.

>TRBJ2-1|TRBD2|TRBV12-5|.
CASGFHIPGLAEYNEQFF
TGTGCTAGTGGTTTCCACATTCCGGGACTAGCGGAGTACAATGAGCAGTTCTTC
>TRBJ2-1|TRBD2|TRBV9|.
CASGGGLVYNEQFF
TGTGCCAGCGGGGGGGGACTGGTCTACAATGAGCAGTTCTTC
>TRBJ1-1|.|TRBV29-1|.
CSVVGLLNTEAFF
TGCAGCGTGGTGGGACTCCTGAACACTGAAGCTTTCTTT
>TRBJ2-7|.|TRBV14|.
CASSQDLGRARGYEQYF
TGTGCCAGCAGCCAAGATTTGGGAAGGGCACGGGGATACGAGCAGTACTTC
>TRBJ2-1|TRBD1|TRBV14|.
CASSLRTGKAGEQFF
TGTGCCAGCAGTCTTAGGACAGGGAAGGCTGGTGAGCAGTTCTTC
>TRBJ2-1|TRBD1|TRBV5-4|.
CASSWDRGSYNEQFF
TGTGCCAGCAGCTGGGACAGGGGTTCCTACAATGAGCAGTTCTTC
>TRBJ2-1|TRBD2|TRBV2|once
CASSERGLAGGNEQFF
TGTGCCAGCAGTGAACGGGGACTAGCGGGGGGCAATGAGCAGTTCTTC
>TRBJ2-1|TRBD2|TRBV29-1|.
CSGLSGRAYNEQFF
TGCAGCGGTCTGAGCGGGAGGGCCTACAATGAGCAGTTCTTC
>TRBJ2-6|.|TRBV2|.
CASSPLWGAGANVLTF
TGTGCCAGCAGCCCCCTTTGGGGAGCTGGGGCCAACGTCCTGACTTTC
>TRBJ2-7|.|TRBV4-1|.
CASSQDSISSYEQYF
TGCGCCAGCAGCCAAGATTCCATTAGCTCCTACGAGCAGTACTTC
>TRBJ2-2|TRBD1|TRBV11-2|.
CASSFGTVNTGELFF
TGTGCCAGCAGCTTCGGGACAGTGAACACCGGGGAGCTGTTTTTT
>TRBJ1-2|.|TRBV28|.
CASSLSGINYGYTF
TGTGCCAGCAGTTTGTCAGGGATCAACTATGGCTACACCTTC
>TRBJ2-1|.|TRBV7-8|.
CASSNLVGGNEQFF
TGTGCCAGCAGCAACCTGGTAGGGGGAAATGAGCAGTTCTTC
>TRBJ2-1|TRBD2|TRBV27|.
CASRSRTSGPNEQFF
TGTGCCAGCAGGAGCCGGACTAGCGGGCCCAATGAGCAGTTCTTC
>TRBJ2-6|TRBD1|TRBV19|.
CASSGGQGLAGANVLTF
TGTGCCAGTAGTGGGGGACAGGGGCTCGCTGGGGCCAACGTCCTGACTTTC
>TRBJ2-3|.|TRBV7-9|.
CASQADTQYF
TGTGCCTCCCAGGCAGATACGCAGTATTTT
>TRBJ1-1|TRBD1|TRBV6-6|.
CASSYRGYRGVTEAFF
TGTGCCAGCAGTTACCGGGGATACAGGGGGGTCACTGAAGCTTTCTTT
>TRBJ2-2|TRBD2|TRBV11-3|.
CASSLLTSGGTGELFF
TGTGCCAGCAGCCTCTTGACTAGCGGAGGGACCGGGGAGCTGTTTTTT
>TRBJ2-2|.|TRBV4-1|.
CASSRGQGRTGELFF
TGCGCCAGCAGCCGGGGCCAGGGCCGCACCGGGGAGCTGTTTTTT
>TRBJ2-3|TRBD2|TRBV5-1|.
CASVAGDLEDTQYF
TGCGCCAGCGTAGCGGGAGACCTGGAGGATACGCAGTATTTT
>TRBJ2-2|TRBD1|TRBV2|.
CASRFDRGRTGELFF
TGTGCCAGCAGATTCGACAGGGGAAGAACCGGGGAGCTGTTTTTT
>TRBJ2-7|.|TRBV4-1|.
CASSPRLVPGGFSFEQYF
TGCGCCAGCAGCCCGAGACTAGTCCCTGGCGGTTTTAGCTTCGAGCAGTACTTC
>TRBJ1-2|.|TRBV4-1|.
CASSQGTLDGYTF
TGCGCCAGCAGCCAAGGGACACTCGATGGCTACACCTTC
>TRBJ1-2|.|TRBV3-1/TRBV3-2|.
CASSQDRGPYGYTF
TGTGCCAGCAGCCAAGACAGGGGACCCTATGGCTACACCTTC
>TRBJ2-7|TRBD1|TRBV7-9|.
CASSLGTGVYEQYF
TGTGCCAGCAGCTTGGGGACAGGAGTCTACGAGCAGTACTTC
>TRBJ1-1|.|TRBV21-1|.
CASSKLEQGATEAFF
TGTGCCAGCAGCAAATTGGAACAGGGGGCCACTGAAGCTTTCTTT
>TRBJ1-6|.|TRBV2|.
CASSVRDFPLHF
TGTGCCAGCAGTGTCCGCGATTTTCCCCTCCACTTT
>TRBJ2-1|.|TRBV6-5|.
CASSYSTPEGGQFF
TGTGCCAGCAGTTACTCGACGCCCGAGGGAGGCCAGTTCTTC
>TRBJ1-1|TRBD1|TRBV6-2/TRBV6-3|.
CASSYAGQVNEAFF
TGTGCCAGCAGTTACGCGGGACAGGTTAATGAAGCTTTCTTT
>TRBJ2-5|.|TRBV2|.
CASKDSGQETQYF
TGTGCCAGCAAGGACAGCGGACAAGAGACCCAGTACTTC
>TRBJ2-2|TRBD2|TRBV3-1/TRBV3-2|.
CASSQEAGGRMSTGELFF
TGTGCCAGCAGCCAAGAAGCGGGAGGGCGAATGTCCACCGGGGAGCTGTTTTTT
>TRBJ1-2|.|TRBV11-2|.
CASSLDVGGYTF
TGTGCCAGCAGCTTAGATGTCGGTGGCTACACCTTC
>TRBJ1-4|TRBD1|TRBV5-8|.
CASNSGTGNEKLFF
TGTGCCAGCAACTCCGGGACAGGGAATGAAAAACTGTTTTTT
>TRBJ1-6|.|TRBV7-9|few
CASRYAGSSSYNSPLHF
TGTGCCAGCCGGTATGCGGGGTCGAGCTCCTATAATTCACCCCTCCACTTT
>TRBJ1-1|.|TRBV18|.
CASSPLQGNTEAFF
TGTGCCAGCTCACCTTTACAGGGAAACACTGAAGCTTTCTTT
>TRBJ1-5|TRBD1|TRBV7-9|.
CATQGLSNQPQHF
TGTGCCACACAGGGGTTATCCAATCAGCCCCAGCATTTT
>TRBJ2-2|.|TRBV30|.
CAWSTYSGELFF
TGTGCCTGGAGTACGTACTCTGGGGAGCTGTTTTTT
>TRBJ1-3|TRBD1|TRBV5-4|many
CASSLGGTAGNTIYF
TGTGCCAGCAGCTTGGGCGGGACAGCTGGAAACACCATATATTTT
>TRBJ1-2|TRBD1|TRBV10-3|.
CAISGKTRGPGYGYTF
TGTGCCATCAGTGGGAAGACCAGGGGGCCCGGCTATGGCTACACCTTC
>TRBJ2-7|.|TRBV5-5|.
CASSLRGYEQYF
TGTGCCAGCAGCTTAAGGGGCTACGAGCAGTACTTC
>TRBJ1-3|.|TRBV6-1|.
CASSGGGMGSGNTIYF
TGTGCCAGCAGTGGAGGGGGAATGGGCTCTGGAAACACCATATATTTT
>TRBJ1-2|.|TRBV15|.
CATSRDPLRGDGYTF
TGTGCCACCAGCAGAGATCCCCTGCGGGGGGATGGCTACACCTTC
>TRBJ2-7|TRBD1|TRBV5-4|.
CASSPVQGAGEQYF
TGTGCCAGCAGCCCGGTGCAGGGGGCGGGGGAGCAGTACTTC
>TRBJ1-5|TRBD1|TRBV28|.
CASSSGQGNQPQHF
TGTGCCAGCAGTTCGGGACAGGGCAATCAGCCCCAGCATTTT
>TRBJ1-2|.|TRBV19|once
CASRPEHRISNYGYTF
TGTGCCAGTAGGCCGGAGCACAGGATTTCAAACTATGGCTACACCTTC
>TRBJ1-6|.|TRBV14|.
CASSLAPGGNSPLHF
TGTGCCAGCAGCCTTGCTCCGGGGGGGAATTCACCCCTCCACTTT
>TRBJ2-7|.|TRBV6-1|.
CASSESRNEQYF
TGTGCCAGCAGTGAATCCAGGAACGAGCAGTACTTC
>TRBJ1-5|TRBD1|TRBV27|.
CASSFHGTGGQPQHF
TGTGCCAGCAGTTTTCACGGGACAGGGGGTCAGCCCCAGCATTTT
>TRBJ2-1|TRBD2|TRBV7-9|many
CASSLALAGAYNEQFF
TGTGCCAGCAGCTTAGCCTTAGCGGGTGCCTACAATGAGCAGTTCTTC
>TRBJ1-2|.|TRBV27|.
CASSQGGHPRGYTF
TGTGCCAGCAGCCAAGGGGGACACCCTCGGGGCTACACCTTC
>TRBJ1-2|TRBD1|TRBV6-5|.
CASSSDRGLGYTF
TGTGCCAGCAGTTCCGACAGGGGCCTTGGCTACACCTTC
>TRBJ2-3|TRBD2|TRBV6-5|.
CASSLGLAGDTQYF
TGTGCCAGCAGTTTGGGACTAGCGGGCGATACGCAGTATTTT
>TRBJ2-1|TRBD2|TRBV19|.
CASSRGWSSGSVSYNEQFF
TGTGCCAGTAGTAGGGGGTGGTCTAGCGGGAGTGTGTCCTACAATGAGCAGTTCTTC
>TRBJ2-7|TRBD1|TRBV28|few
CASTPPGTGWYEQYF
TGTGCCAGCACTCCTCCCGGGACAGGGTGGTACGAGCAGTACTTC
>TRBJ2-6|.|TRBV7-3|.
CASSLTAGTVGPGANVLTF
TGTGCCAGCAGCTTAACCGCCGGGACTGTTGGCCCCGGGGCCAACGTCCTGACTTTC